One sample yielded the 3 T cell receptor beta chains listed below, sequenced in a study of shared clonotypes between healthy human individuals (TCRdb year 2020). Library preparation was by the immunoSEQ multiplex PCR assay. TCRdb obtained this table from immuneACCESS and retained in-frame rearrangements with V and J assigned. These tables miss some clones; where compared with another copy, unresolved V genes account for less than half of the shortfall, and the remainder is unexplained. Counted in this sample were over a million clones; approximately 97% of them appeared once. The ten largest clones capture more than 0.9% of the sample. Specimen: naive CD4+ T cells sorted from blood. The sample's cell subset or site label is to be understood as: CD45RA+ positively selected. These receptors originate from a man aged 25 to 45 in good health.

V and J are TRBV6-1 and TRBJ2-2, with D unclear. Trimming took off 6 bases at V and 9 bases at J, with 8 bases between the two ends. In germline, CDR1 is MNHNS, CDR2 SASEGT. This CDR3 has 11 amino acids. In DNA, the CDR3 is TGTGCCAGCAGGAAACCGAGGGAGCTGTTTTTT. It is translated as CASRKPRELFF.

The rearrangement uses TRBV7-2 and TRBJ1-5; TRBD1 might be the D (6 bases). CDR3 size: 16 residues. Germline V gene sequence: CDR1 SGHTA, CDR2 FQGNSA. Trimming took off 3 bases at V and 7 bases at J, with 19 bases between the two ends. Here the CDR3 DNA reads TGTGCCAGCAGCTTGTCAACCGGGACACCCCTACAGCCCCAGCATTTT. Translating gives CASSLSTGTPLQPQHF.

This rearrangement joins TRBV5-6 to TRBJ2-1; perhaps TRBD1 as D (7 bases). There are 18 residues in the CDR3. Per germline, CDR1 SGHDT and CDR2 YYEEEE. The V gene lost 2 bases and the J gene lost 0 bases, with 18 bases spanning the gap. CDR3 coding DNA: TGTGCCAGCAGCTTATATGACAGGGAGGCTCACTCCTACAATGAGCAGTTCTTC. Translated: CASSLYDREAHSYNEQFF.